Sequencing of this TCR beta chain was carried out in a study of T-cell memory formation after mild COVID-19. Each CDR3 protein gets one entry after TCRdb re-called the 5' RACE reads with MiXCR. Of under 300,000 distinct CDR3 sequences listed, around 15% were seen once; the top ten hold about a fifth. The CDR3 is 15 amino acids. Germline CDR1 is SGHKS and CDR2 is YYEKEE (reference sequence). V lost 4 bases, J lost 4 bases, and 14 bases lay in between. This clonotype was seen only a few times. The chain carries TRBV5-5 and TRBJ2-2, with D possibly called TRBD1 or TRBD2 (5 bases each). This clonotype was sampled from a young man who had mild COVID-19 (a few samples of this study predate the infection). Cell type and time point are not known. Sequencing used PBMCs or a T cell subset sorted from them (not recorded which). Here the CDR3 reads CASSLRGASTGELFF. CDR3 nucleotides: TGTGCCAGCAGCCTCCGAGGGGCGAGCACCGGGGAGCTGTTTTTT.